This passage covers 14 T cell receptor beta chains from one sample sequenced in a study of T-cell memory formation after mild COVID-19. TCRdb re-called the 5' RACE reads through MiXCR, storing one row per CDR3 protein. This sample has 250,000 to 300,000 distinct CDR3 sequences, with around 15% found just once. The sequenced sample was PBMCs or a T cell subset sorted from them (not recorded which). The receptors originated from a young man who had mild COVID-19 (a few samples of this study predate the infection). Cell type and time point are not known.

This clonotype was observed a few times. J is TRBJ2-2 and V is TRBV12-5; 7 nucleotides match TRBD1. CDR3 size: 12 residues. Germline CDR1 and CDR2: LGHNT and FRNRAP. With V trimmed by 6 bases and J by 5 bases, 0 bases remained unmatched. CDR3 DNA: TGTGCTAGTGGACAGGGGACCGGGGAGCTGTTTTTT. Translation: CASGQGTGELFF. The whole variable domain, filled in from reference TRBV12-5 and TRBJ2-2, reads DARVTQTPRHKVTEMGQEVTMRCQPILGHNTVFWYRQTMMQGLELLAYFRNRAPLDDSGMPKDRFSAEMPDATLATLKIQPSEPRDSAVYFCASGQGTGELFFGEGSRLTVL.

This clonotype was picked up a small number of times. At one end, the junction sequence differs from germline, possibly due to a read error. The chain has TRBV7-7 and TRBJ2-3; no definite D call. Germline V gene lookup returns CDR1 SSHAT and CDR2 FNYEAQ (reference sequence). The CDR3 runs to 13 residues. In DNA form, the CDR3 reads TGTGCTAGCAGCTCCAACGCGTTGGATACGCAGTATTTT. This encodes CASSSNALDTQYF.

The CDR3 is CAIRGGNNEQFF. CDR3 DNA sequence: TGTGCCATCAGAGGGGGAAACAATGAGCAGTTCTTC. The rearrangement links TRBV10-3 to TRBJ2-1, with TRBD1 as a possible D gene (6 bases). This CDR3 comprises 12 residues. The germline V and J ends were trimmed by 6 bases and 5 bases, with 8 bases remaining between them. In germline, CDR1 is ENHRY, CDR2 SYGVKD.

This clonotype has a count of ten or more. V usage is TRBV12-3 or TRBV12-4 and J usage is TRBJ2-7; D tentatively fits TRBD1 or TRBD2 (6 bases each). The CDR3 covers 14 residues. V lost 6 bases to trimming and J lost 4 bases, with 16 bases between them. The CDR3 loop reads CASSPLGGSYEQYF. For the CDR3, the DNA is TGTGCCAGCAGCCCACTGGGGGGCTCTTACGAGCAGTACTTC.

This clonotype was counted many times. The genes are TRBV7-2 and TRBJ2-1; TRBD2 agrees at 13 bases. Trimming took 5 bases from V and 4 from J; bases not matched to a gene: 8. There are 17 residues in the CDR3. The germline V gene has CDR1 SGHTA and CDR2 FQGNSA. In DNA, the CDR3 is TGTGCCAGCAGCCTGAATCCGACTAGCGGGGGGTACAATGAGCAGTTCTTC. The encoded protein is CASSLNPTSGGYNEQFF.

The V gene is TRBV5-6, the J gene TRBJ2-5; D ambiguous. The CDR3 is 12 residues long. The V gene lost 2 bases and the J gene lost 3 bases, with 5 bases spanning the gap. Germline CDR1 reads SGHDT; CDR2 reads YYEEEE. CDR3 DNA: TGTGCCAGCAGCTTTAGTGAAGAGACCCAGTACTTC. Translating it yields CASSFSEETQYF.

The rearrangement links TRBV6-2 or TRBV6-3 to TRBJ2-7; 7 positions agree with TRBD1. From germline, CDR1 is MNHEY and CDR2 SVGEGT. This CDR3 is built from 15 residues. Trimming removed 6 bases from V and 3 bases from J; junction bases left unmatched: 11. CDR3 region: CASSPAGGHGYEQYV. The CDR3 DNA reads as TGTGCCAGCAGCCCCGCAGGGGGTCACGGCTACGAGCAGTACGTC.

This clonotype has a handful of counts. CDR3 bases: TGTGCCAGCAGCTTTGGGACAGGGACTCTACTATCCACTGAAGCTTTCTTT. Its translation is CASSFGTGTLLSTEAFF. V is TRBV7-8 and J is TRBJ1-1, with TRBD1 matching over 9 bases. V shed 3 bases, J shed 4 bases, and the junction held 12 bases outside the gene matches. CDR3 length: 17 residues. Germline CDR1 SGHVS, CDR2 FQNEAQ.

The rearrangement links TRBV19 to TRBJ1-4; D is unresolved. Trimming shortened V by 1 base and J by 8 bases, and 8 bases separated the two germline ends. Germline assignment: CDR1 LNHDA and CDR2 SQIVND (reference sequence). This CDR3 is 13 amino acids long. The DNA of the CDR3 is TGTGCCAGTAGTATAGGAAGGCGCGAAAAACTGTTTTTT. This encodes CASSIGRREKLFF.

The table lists this clonotype with a few counts. This chain joins TRBV5-1 and TRBJ1-2; D is uncertain. Germline CDR1 reads SGHRS; CDR2 reads YFSETQ. The CDR3 has 12 residues. Trimming stripped 2 bases from V and 6 bases from J, with 8 bases between. The CDR3 spells CASSFEQNGYTF. CDR3 in DNA: TGCGCCAGCAGCTTCGAACAGAATGGCTACACCTTC.

In its sample, this clonotype was seen many times. The chain employs TRBV5-1 and TRBJ2-3; 12 positions agree with TRBD2. The CDR3 is 16 residues long. Germline-derived CDR1 and CDR2 are SGHRS and YFSETQ. The V and J ends lost 2 bases and 6 bases, in that order; junction bases with no gene match: 7. The CDR3 nucleotides are TGCGCCAGCAGCTTTGGACTAGCGGGGTCCGGGGATACGCAGTATTTT. This sequence encodes CASSFGLAGSGDTQYF. The full variable domain, its missing parts supplied by reference TRBV5-1 and TRBJ2-3, is KAGVTQTPRYLIKTRGQQVTLSCSPISGHRSVSWYQQTPGQGLQFLFEYFSETQRNKGNFPGRFSGRQFSNSRSEMNVSTLELGDSALYLCASSFGLAGSGDTQYFGPGTRLTVL.

The table lists this clonotype with a few counts. This chain connects TRBV5-1 to TRBJ1-5; no clear D gene. V shed 0 bases and J shed 4 bases, with 11 bases lying between them. CDR1 SGHRS and CDR2 YFSETQ come from the germline V gene. CDR3 length: 15 amino acids. The CDR3 DNA sequence: TGCGCCAGCAGCTTGGGCGTGTTAGGAAATCAGCCCCAGCATTTT. It encodes CASSLGVLGNQPQHF.

The chain joins TRBV5-1 to TRBJ2-2; either TRBD1 or TRBD2 may supply D (5 bases each). Germline-derived CDR1 and CDR2 are SGHRS and YFSETQ. The CDR3 spans 15 residues. V lost 1 base to trimming and J lost 4 bases, with 11 bases between them. The CDR3 spells CASSLYGAGTGELFF. The CDR3, as DNA: TGCGCCAGCAGCTTGTATGGGGCGGGCACCGGGGAGCTGTTTTTT.

The chain carries TRBV29-1 and TRBJ2-7; D not certain. The CDR3 covers 13 residues. V lost 6 bases, J lost 3 bases, and 15 bases lay in between. Germline loops: CDR1 SQVTM, CDR2 ANQGSEA. CDR3 region: CSVGNTRNYEQYF. As DNA, the CDR3 is TGCAGCGTGGGAAACACCAGAAACTACGAGCAGTACTTC.